The 19 T cell receptor beta chains listed next were all sequenced from one sample in a study of response to subunit inactivated influenza vaccine (dated by TCRdb to between 2018 and 2020). The library was prepared using RT-PCR. The data were produced on an Illumina HiSeq 2500. TCRdb trimmed the raw reads at Q25, called clones with MiXCR and kept productive beta chains. Rows with one shared CDR3 protein collapse into an entry with the most common genes and DNA. The sample profile shows 450,000 to 500,000 distinct CDR3 sequences; over 9.5% of them were found once. About 12% of the sample is taken by the ten largest. What this sample's time point label stands for: approximately 47 days after influenza vaccine administration. This specimen was PBMCs from blood, taken more than 35 days after vaccination. These TCRs come from a man aged 45-65 years who received an inactivated influenza vaccine. Donor details come from another sample of the same person, matched by shared clones.

This clonotype was seen many times. The chain combines TRBV12-3 or TRBV12-4 with TRBJ1-4, with TRBD1 matching 7 bases. The CDR3 has 14 amino acids. Trimming at V came to 2 bases and at J to 7 bases, leaving 4 bases not matched to a gene. CDR3 DNA sequence: TGTGCCAGCAGTTTAAGAGGGGGCGCTGAAAAACTGTTTTTT. Translating gives CASSLRGGAEKLFF.

This clonotype appeared many times. The gene calls are TRBV10-3 and TRBJ2-7, with 9 bases matching TRBD2. J was trimmed by 7 bases and V by 0 bases; bases with no gene match: 7. Per the germline V gene, CDR1 is ENHRY and CDR2 is SYGVKD. This CDR3 comprises 15 residues. The CDR3 loop reads CAISESTLAGDEQYF. The CDR3 region has the DNA TGTGCCATCAGTGAGTCGACGTTAGCGGGGGATGAGCAGTACTTC.

This clonotype was detected ten times or more. This chain connects TRBV5-1 to TRBJ2-3, with D uncertain. Trimming pared 5 bases from V and 0 bases from J, leaving 7 bases between. CDR3 length: 13 amino acids. The germline CDR1 and CDR2 sequences are SGHRS and YFSETQ. The CDR3 sequence is CASSESSTDTQYF. For the CDR3, the DNA is TGCGCCAGCAGTGAGTCTAGCACAGATACGCAGTATTTT.

In this sample, this clonotype turned up many times. The genes are TRBV29-1 and TRBJ2-7; D possibly matches TRBD1 or TRBD2 (5 bases each). Deletions cut 6 bases from V and 3 bases from J, with 15 bases between. Germline CDR1 reads SQVTM; CDR2 reads ANQGSEA. The CDR3 consists of 13 residues. CDR3 DNA sequence: TGCAGCGTCAATACTGGGACGGACTACGAGCAGTACTTC. Residues: CSVNTGTDYEQYF.

In this sample, this clonotype turned up a few times. The chain links TRBV6-1 to TRBJ2-1; 13 bases agree with TRBD2. This CDR3 region has 18 residues. The germline CDR1 and CDR2 sequences are MNHNS and SASEGT. V shed 8 bases and J 4 bases; nucleotides not matched to a gene: 14. The CDR3 protein is CASAMTSGTSGVYNEQFF. The CDR3 nucleotides are TGTGCCAGCGCGATGACTTCCGGGACTAGCGGGGTTTACAATGAGCAGTTCTTC.

Worth noting for this clonotype: Without the conserved terminal phenylalanine or tryptophan, this CDR3 likely stems from a read error. V is TRBV9 and J is TRBJ2-1; no reliable D call. This CDR3 spans 13 amino acids. The germline V and J ends were trimmed by 4 bases and 8 bases, with 13 bases remaining between them. From germline, CDR1 is SGDLS and CDR2 YYNGEE. The CDR3 sequence: CASSTLQFDEQFI. CDR3 sequence (DNA): TGTGCCAGCAGCACTCTACAATTCGATGAGCAGTTCATC.

The J gene is TRBJ1-6, the V gene TRBV4-3; D may be TRBD1 (6 bases). Germline V lookup: CDR1 LGHNA, CDR2 YSLEER. Between the trimmed V and J ends, which lost 4 bases and 3 bases, there was a span of 10 bases. The CDR3 is 15 residues long. The CDR3 nucleotides are TGCGCCAGCAGCCTACAGGGTGGCTATAATTCACCCCTCCACTTT. It translates to CASSLQGGYNSPLHF.

This clonotype was detected only once. The chain uses TRBV28 and TRBJ2-5, with TRBD2 as a possible D gene (6 bases). V was clipped by 4 bases and J by 3 bases, with 9 bases between them. Per germline, CDR1 MDHEN and CDR2 SYDVKM. The CDR3 is 13 amino acids. The CDR3 sequence is CASSSPGEETQYF. The CDR3 DNA sequence: TGTGCCAGCAGTTCCCCGGGGGAAGAGACCCAGTACTTC.

The sample holds many counts of this clonotype. The chain couples TRBV24-1 to TRBJ2-3; no definite D call. The V end was cut by 3 bases, the J end by 4 bases, with 13 bases between. Germline V gene sequence: CDR1 KGHDR, CDR2 SFDVKD. The CDR3 covers 15 residues. CDR3 sequence reads: CATSDRAEKADTQYF. In nucleotides, the CDR3 is TGTGCCACCAGTGATAGGGCAGAGAAAGCAGATACGCAGTATTTT.

The chain links TRBV20-1 to TRBJ2-1, with 9 bases lining up with TRBD2. The V segment lost 6 bases and the J segment 6 bases; nucleotides outside the gene matches: 9. CDR1 and CDR2 from the germline V gene are DFQATT and SNEGSKA (reference sequence). This CDR3 region has 14 residues. The CDR3 spells CSAPRGGRANEQFF. The DNA of the CDR3 is TGCAGTGCGCCGCGGGGCGGGAGGGCCAATGAGCAGTTCTTC.

This clonotype was picked up many times. The V call is TRBV29-1, the J call TRBJ2-7; 8 bases align to TRBD1. J was trimmed by 7 bases and V by 0 bases; bases with no gene match: 8. The CDR3 contains 14 residues. The germline V gene encodes CDR1 SQVTM and CDR2 ANQGSEA. The CDR3 DNA follows: TGCAGCGTTGAAGATCGGGCAGGGGGCCATGAGCAGTACTTC. It yields the protein CSVEDRAGGHEQYF.

This clonotype was detected many times. CDR3 amino acids: CSVVEGQYSNQPQHF. In nucleotides, the CDR3 is TGCAGCGTTGTGGAGGGGCAGTATAGCAATCAGCCCCAGCATTTT. The V and J genes are TRBV29-1 and TRBJ1-5, with D maybe TRBD1 (5 bases). This CDR3 spans 15 amino acids. Germline CDR1 and CDR2: SQVTM and ANQGSEA. V was pared by 4 bases and J by 0 bases, with 13 bases between.

This clonotype appeared many times. V usage is TRBV19 and J usage is TRBJ2-7; tentatively, D is TRBD2 (6 bases). Germline loops: CDR1 LNHDA, CDR2 SQIVND (reference sequence). The CDR3 is made up of 16 amino acids. With 7 bases removed from V and 4 bases from J, the gap between germline ends came to 23 bases. Written as DNA, the CDR3 is TGTGCCAGTACCCACAAGGGAAGCTCGGGGAGGTACGAGCAGTACTTC. This codes for CASTHKGSSGRYEQYF.

Only a few counts were recorded for this clonotype. This chain connects TRBV4-2 to TRBJ2-1; 8 bases line up with TRBD2. The V gene end was trimmed by 0 bases and the J gene end by 2 bases; junction bases not matched to a gene: 3. Germline V lookup: CDR1 LGHNA, CDR2 YNFKEQ. The CDR3 runs to 16 residues. The CDR3 spells CASSQEPSGPYNEQFF. The CDR3, as DNA: TGTGCCAGCAGCCAAGAACCTAGCGGGCCCTACAATGAGCAGTTCTTC.

This clonotype was picked up many times. V and J are TRBV24-1 and TRBJ2-1, with 16 bases lining up with TRBD2. The CDR3 extends over 15 amino acids. V lost 4 bases, J lost 8 bases, and 1 base stayed unmatched. The V gene's germline CDR1 is KGHDR and CDR2 SFDVKD. CDR3 sequence reads: CATSEGTSGRDEQFF. The CDR3 region has the DNA TGTGCCACCAGTGAAGGGACTAGCGGGAGGGATGAGCAGTTCTTC.

This clonotype was seen repeatedly, ten times or more. The chain uses TRBV20-1 and TRBJ2-1; possible D gene TRBD1, 5 bases. V lost 3 bases to trimming and J lost 7 bases, with 25 bases between them. CDR1 and CDR2 (germline): DFQATT, SNEGSKA (reference sequence). CDR3 length: 17 amino acids. CDR3: CSASPDTARWVRNEQFF. CDR3 DNA sequence: TGCAGTGCTAGTCCGGACACCGCTCGGTGGGTGAGGAATGAGCAGTTCTTC.

The rearrangement joins TRBV7-9 to TRBJ2-3; 9 bases line up with TRBD2. The CDR3 extends over 17 amino acids. V lost 5 bases and J lost 1; bases outside the gene matches: 10. CDR1 is SEHNR, CDR2 FQNEAQ, per germline (reference sequence). The CDR3 DNA reads TGTGCCAGCAGCGCGAATTTAGCGGGGGCCGGCACAGATACGCAGTATTTT. The encoded protein is CASSANLAGAGTDTQYF.

This CDR3 is CASTLGSNFYHEQFF. The CDR3 bases are TGTGCCAGCACCTTGGGCAGCAATTTTTATCATGAGCAGTTCTTC. The rearrangement joins TRBV28 to TRBJ2-1; D unclear. The V and J ends lost 7 bases and 8 bases respectively, with 21 bases between them. CDR1 is MDHEN, CDR2 SYDVKM, per germline. The CDR3 has 15 amino acids.

The chain links TRBV20-1 to TRBJ2-1, with D possibly TRBD2 on 5 matching bases. Trimming pared 3 bases from V and 5 bases from J, leaving 14 bases between. In germline, CDR1 is DFQATT, CDR2 SNEGSKA (reference sequence). The CDR3 contains 14 residues. The CDR3 coding sequence is TGCAGTGCTAGTTGGCGGGCCCCAAACAATGAGCAGTTCTTC. Translation: CSASWRAPNNEQFF.